A single sample gave rise to the 6 T cell receptor beta chains below, sequenced in a study of blood T cell repertoires in COVID-19. Generated by immunoSEQ multiplex PCR, the TCRdb table keeps only in-frame clones and is missing some. This table holds more than 40,000 clones, 80% to 90% found once. The sample consisted of peripheral blood. These receptors came from a woman older than 75 with acute or convalescent COVID-19.

The rearrangement links TRBV4-1 to TRBJ1-6, with D possibly being TRBD1 (6 bases). The V gene's germline CDR1 is MGHRA and CDR2 YSYEKL. Trimming left V 1 base short and J 8 bases short, with 9 bases between. The CDR3 length is 14 residues. In DNA, the CDR3 is TGCGCCAGCAGCCAAGCAGGGGTCGATTCACCCCTCCACTTT. Residues: CASSQAGVDSPLHF.

The V gene is TRBV10-3, the J gene TRBJ2-1; perhaps TRBD1 as D (5 bases). Looked up from germline, CDR1 is ENHRY and CDR2 is SYGVKD. V gave up 4 bases and J gave up 8 bases, with 9 bases separating them. This CDR3 has 12 amino acids. For the CDR3, the DNA is TGTGCCATCAGTGGACAGTCGGATGAGCAGTTCTTC. Translating it yields CAISGQSDEQFF.

This sequence joins TRBV5-4 and TRBJ1-2, with TRBD1 matching over 10 bases. Per the germline V gene, CDR1 is SGHNT and CDR2 is YYREEE (reference sequence). The V segment lost 4 bases and the J segment 4 bases; nucleotides outside the gene matches: 10. The CDR3 covers 16 residues. The CDR3 sequence: CASSSPGQGRLYGYTF. DNA of the CDR3: TGTGCCAGCAGCAGTCCGGGACAGGGGCGCCTCTATGGCTACACCTTC. The full variable domain, rest sourced from reference TRBV5-4 and TRBJ1-2, is ETGVTQSPTHLIKTRGQQVTLRCSSQSGHNTVSWYQQALGQGPQFIFQYYREEENGRGNFPPRFSGLQFPNYSSELNVNALELDDSALYLCASSSPGQGRLYGYTFGSGTRLTVV.

The rearrangement joins TRBV3-1 (or the pseudogene TRBV3-2) to TRBJ1-6; D remains unclear. V gave up 0 bases and J gave up 0 bases, with 12 bases separating them. The germline gives CDR1 LGHDT, CDR2 YNNKEL (reference sequence). The CDR3 is 18 residues long. The CDR3 protein is CASSQEGGVSSYNSPLHF. As DNA, the CDR3 is TGTGCCAGCAGCCAAGAGGGCGGGGTTAGCTCCTATAATTCACCCCTCCACTTT.

The V gene is TRBV5-1, the J gene TRBJ2-3, with 7 bases aligning to TRBD2. This CDR3 comprises 14 residues. Losses at the gene ends were 6 bases for V and 6 bases for J; bases not matched to a gene: 10. The germline gives CDR1 SGHRS, CDR2 YFSETQ. The CDR3 reads CASTRGGESDTQYF. Written as DNA, the CDR3 is TGCGCCAGCACACGCGGGGGAGAGTCCGATACGCAGTATTTT.

V gene TRBV5-4 combines with J gene TRBJ2-7, with a possible D match to TRBD1 (6 bases). The CDR3 has 14 amino acids. Per the germline V gene, CDR1 is SGHNT and CDR2 is YYREEE (reference sequence). V was pared by 3 bases and J by 2 bases, with 12 bases between. CDR3 bases: TGTGCCAGCAGCTCGAACAGGGAAACCTACGAGCAGTACTTC. It is translated as CASSSNRETYEQYF.